This TCR beta chain was sequenced for a study of cytomegalovirus exposure and HLA in healthy donors. The overall study: The roughly 130 validation repertoires used the same platform as the 666 first-cohort repertoires, a later analysis reported. Whole-study findings and limits: Reported performance of the classifier showed diagnosis of cytomegalovirus status with high specificity and sensitivity.

Generated by immunoSEQ multiplex PCR, the TCRdb table keeps only in-frame clones and is missing some. Altogether tens of thousands of clones are present, approximately 94% being singletons, with the ten largest covering 3.6%. V was clipped by 4 bases and J by 5 bases; unmatched bases: 5. The length of the CDR3 is 14 residues. CDR1 MNHEY and CDR2 SMNVEV come from the germline V gene (reference sequence). On this clone itself: Its target is not known.

V usage is TRBV27 and J usage is TRBJ2-7; 10 bases align to TRBD1. Material for sequencing was PBMCs. The TCR comes from a woman aged 25 to 39 in good health and CMV-seronegative. DNA for the CDR3: TGTGCCAGCAGTTCCTTGACAGGGGGCCACGAGCAGTACTTC. Its protein product is CASSSLTGGHEQYF.